This T cell receptor (beta chain) comes out of a study of CD8 T cells in Susac syndrome. Sequencing targeted TCR beta in T cells from blood (CD8+ and CD4+). The TEMRA cells underwent FACS enrichment, while the CD8+ and CD4+ T cells underwent negative isolation. With random hexamers, about 0.45 to 1 ug RNA was reverse transcribed. A multiplex approach, immunoSEQ multiplex PCR, amplified TCR beta CDR3 across 54 Vbeta and 13 Jbeta. TCRdb processed the immunoSEQ multiplex PCR reads anew with MiXCR; each CDR3 protein has one entry. The sample lists some 100,000 distinct CDR3 sequences, roughly 92% seen once, with over 0.1% in the top ten. The CDR3 spans 15 residues. The V end lost 0 bases, the J end lost 4 bases, and 12 bases lay between the germline ends. Germline V CDR1 and CDR2: SGHTA, FQGNSA.

This TCR came from a human donor in good health. The chain carries TRBV7-2 and TRBJ1-2; tentatively, D is TRBD1 (5 bases). The sequenced sample was CD8+ T cells from PBMCs. CDR3 bases: TGTGCCAGCAGCTTAGCGGGATATCAGGGCTATGGCTACACCTTC. Amino acid sequence: CASSLAGYQGYGYTF.